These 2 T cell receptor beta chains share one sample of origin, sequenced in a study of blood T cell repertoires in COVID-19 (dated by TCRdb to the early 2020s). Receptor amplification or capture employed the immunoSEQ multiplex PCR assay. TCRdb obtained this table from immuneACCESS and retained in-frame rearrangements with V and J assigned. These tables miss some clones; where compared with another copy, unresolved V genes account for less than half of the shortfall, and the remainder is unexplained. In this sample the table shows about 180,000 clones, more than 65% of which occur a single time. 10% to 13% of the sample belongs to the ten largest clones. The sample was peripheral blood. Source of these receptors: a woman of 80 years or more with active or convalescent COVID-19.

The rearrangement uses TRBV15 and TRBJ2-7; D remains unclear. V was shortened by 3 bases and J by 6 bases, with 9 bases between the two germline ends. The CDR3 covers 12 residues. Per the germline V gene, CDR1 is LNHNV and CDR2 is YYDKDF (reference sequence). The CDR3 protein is CATSRSNGEQYF. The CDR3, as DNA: TGTGCCACCAGCAGGTCTAACGGCGAGCAGTACTTC. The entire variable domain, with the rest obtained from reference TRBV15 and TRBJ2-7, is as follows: DAMVIQNPRYQVTQFGKPVTLSCSQTLNHNVMYWYQQKSSQAPKLLFHYYDKDFNNEADTPDNFQSRRPNTSFCFLDIRSPGLGDTAMYLCATSRSNGEQYFGPGTRLTVT.

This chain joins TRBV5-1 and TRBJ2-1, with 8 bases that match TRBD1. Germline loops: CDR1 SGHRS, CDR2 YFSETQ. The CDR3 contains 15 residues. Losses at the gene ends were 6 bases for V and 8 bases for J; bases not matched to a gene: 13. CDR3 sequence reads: CASIRGGQGSDEQFF. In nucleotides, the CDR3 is TGCGCCAGCATAAGGGGAGGACAGGGAAGCGATGAGCAGTTCTTC.